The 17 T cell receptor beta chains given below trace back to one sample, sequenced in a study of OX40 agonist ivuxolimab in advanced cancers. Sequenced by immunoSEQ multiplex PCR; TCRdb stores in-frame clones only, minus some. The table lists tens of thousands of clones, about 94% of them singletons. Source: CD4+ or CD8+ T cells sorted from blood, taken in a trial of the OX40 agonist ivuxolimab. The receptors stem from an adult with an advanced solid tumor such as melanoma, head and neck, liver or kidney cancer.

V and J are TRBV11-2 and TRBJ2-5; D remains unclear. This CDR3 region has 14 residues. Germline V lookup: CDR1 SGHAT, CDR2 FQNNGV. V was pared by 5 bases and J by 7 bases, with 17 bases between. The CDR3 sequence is CASSPPGPTGTQYF. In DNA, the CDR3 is TGTGCCAGCAGCCCCCCTGGCCCCACGGGGACCCAGTACTTC.

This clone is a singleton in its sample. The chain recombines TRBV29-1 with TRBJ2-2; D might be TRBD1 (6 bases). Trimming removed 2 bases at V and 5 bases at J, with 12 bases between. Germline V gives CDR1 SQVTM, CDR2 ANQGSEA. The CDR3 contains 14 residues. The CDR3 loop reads CSVEKGQGTGELFF. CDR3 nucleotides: TGCAGCGTTGAAAAGGGGCAGGGGACCGGGGAGCTGTTTTTT.

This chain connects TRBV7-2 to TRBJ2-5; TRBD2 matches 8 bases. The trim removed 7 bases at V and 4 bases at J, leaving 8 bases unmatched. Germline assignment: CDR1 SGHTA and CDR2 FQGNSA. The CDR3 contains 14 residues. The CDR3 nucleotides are TGTGCCAGCACCTCAAACGGGGGGGTAGAGACCCAGTACTTC. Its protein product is CASTSNGGVETQYF.

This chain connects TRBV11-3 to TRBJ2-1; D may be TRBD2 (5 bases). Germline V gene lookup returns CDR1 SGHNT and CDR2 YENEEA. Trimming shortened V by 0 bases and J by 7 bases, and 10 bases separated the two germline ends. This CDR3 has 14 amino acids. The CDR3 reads CASSLDSEVNEQFF. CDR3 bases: TGTGCCAGCAGCTTAGATTCGGAGGTTAATGAGCAGTTCTTC.

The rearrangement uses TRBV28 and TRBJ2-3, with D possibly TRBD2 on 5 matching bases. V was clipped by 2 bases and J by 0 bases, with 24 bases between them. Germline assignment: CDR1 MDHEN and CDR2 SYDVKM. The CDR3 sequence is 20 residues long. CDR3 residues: CASSLIPQVGGRVSTDTQYF. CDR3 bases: TGTGCCAGCAGTTTAATCCCTCAAGTTGGTGGGAGAGTTAGCACAGATACGCAGTATTTT. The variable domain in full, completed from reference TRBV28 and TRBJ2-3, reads DVKVTQSSRYLVKRTGEKVFLECVQDMDHENMFWYRQDPGLGLRLIYFSYDVKMKEKGDIPEGYSVSREKKERFSLILESASTNQTSMYLCASSLIPQVGGRVSTDTQYFGPGTRLTVL.

The CDR3 loop reads CAISDGGNTEAFF. CDR3 coding DNA: TGTGCCATCAGTGACGGCGGTAACACTGAAGCTTTCTTT. The V call is TRBV10-3, the J call TRBJ1-1; D is unclear. This CDR3 region has 13 residues. CDR1 is ENHRY, CDR2 SYGVKD, per germline. Trimming took off 3 bases at V and 2 bases at J, with 7 bases between the two ends.

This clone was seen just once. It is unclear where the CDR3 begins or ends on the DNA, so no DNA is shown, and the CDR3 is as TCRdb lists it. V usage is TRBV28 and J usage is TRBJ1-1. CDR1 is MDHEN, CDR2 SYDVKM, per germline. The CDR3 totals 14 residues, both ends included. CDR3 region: CASSFGAGYTEAFF.

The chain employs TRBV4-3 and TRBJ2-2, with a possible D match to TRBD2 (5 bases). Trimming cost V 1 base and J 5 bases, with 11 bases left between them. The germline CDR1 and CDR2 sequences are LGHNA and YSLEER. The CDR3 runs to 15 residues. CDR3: CASSQGSSWTGELFF. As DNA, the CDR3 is TGCGCCAGCAGCCAAGGGTCTAGCTGGACCGGGGAGCTGTTTTTT.

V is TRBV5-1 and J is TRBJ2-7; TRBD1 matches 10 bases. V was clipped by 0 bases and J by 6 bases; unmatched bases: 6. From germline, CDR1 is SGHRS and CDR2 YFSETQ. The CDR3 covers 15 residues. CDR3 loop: CASSLEGQGLREQYF. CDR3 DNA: TGCGCCAGCAGCTTGGAGGGACAGGGGCTGCGCGAGCAGTACTTC.

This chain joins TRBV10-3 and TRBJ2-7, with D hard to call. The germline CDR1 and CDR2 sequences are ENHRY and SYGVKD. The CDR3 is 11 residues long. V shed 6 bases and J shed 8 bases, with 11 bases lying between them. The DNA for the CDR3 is TGTGCCATCAGGGGCCCAGAAAAGCAGTACTTC. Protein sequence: CAIRGPEKQYF.

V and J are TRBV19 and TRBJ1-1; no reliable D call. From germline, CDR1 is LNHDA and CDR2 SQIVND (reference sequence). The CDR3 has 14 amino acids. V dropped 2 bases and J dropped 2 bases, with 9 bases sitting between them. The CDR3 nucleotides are TGTGCCAGTAGTATATCCCGGGTAAACACTGAAGCTTTCTTT. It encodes CASSISRVNTEAFF.

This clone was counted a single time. This CDR3 is CASSSPAGGLSGELFF. The CDR3 region has the DNA TGTGCCAGCAGCTCTCCCGCGGGAGGTCTTTCCGGGGAGCTGTTTTTT. The chain couples TRBV7-9 to TRBJ2-2; 8 nucleotides agree with TRBD2. V lost 4 bases, J lost 6 bases, and 10 bases stayed unmatched. There are 16 residues in the CDR3. The germline V gene encodes CDR1 SEHNR and CDR2 FQNEAQ (reference sequence). Drawing the rest from reference TRBV7-9 and TRBJ2-2, the complete variable domain is DTGVSQNPRHKITKRGQNVTFRCDPISEHNRLYWYRQTLGQGPEFLTYFQNEAQLEKSRLLSDRFSAERPKGSFSTLEIQRTEQGDSAMYLCASSSPAGGLSGELFFGEGSRLTVL.

This chain's CDR3 is CASRASGGFTQYF. The CDR3, as DNA: TGTGCCAGCAGGGCTAGCGGGGGTTTCACGCAGTATTTT. The V gene is TRBV7-2, the J gene TRBJ2-3, with 10 positions matching TRBD2. V lost 6 bases and J lost 9; bases outside the gene matches: 6. The CDR3 contains 13 residues. Germline CDR1 SGHTA, CDR2 FQGNSA.

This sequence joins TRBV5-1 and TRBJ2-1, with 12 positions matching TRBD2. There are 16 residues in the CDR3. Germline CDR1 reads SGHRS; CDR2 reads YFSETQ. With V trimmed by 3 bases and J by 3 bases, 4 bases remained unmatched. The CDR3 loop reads CASSSRTSGNYNEQFF. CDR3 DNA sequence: TGCGCCAGCAGCTCCCGGACTAGCGGGAACTACAATGAGCAGTTCTTC.

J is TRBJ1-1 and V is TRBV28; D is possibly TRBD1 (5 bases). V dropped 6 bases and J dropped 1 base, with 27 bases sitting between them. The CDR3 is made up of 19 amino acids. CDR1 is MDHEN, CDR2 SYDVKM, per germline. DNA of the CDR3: TGTGCCAGCAGCCGCGGGGGTATGTTCGCGGGGGAGAGGAACACTGAAGCTTTCTTT. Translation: CASSRGGMFAGERNTEAFF.

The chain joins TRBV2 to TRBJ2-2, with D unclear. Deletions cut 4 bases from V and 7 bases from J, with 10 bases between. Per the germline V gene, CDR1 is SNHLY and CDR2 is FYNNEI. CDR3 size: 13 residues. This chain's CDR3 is CASSASVSGELFF. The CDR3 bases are TGTGCCAGCAGTGCCTCGGTGAGCGGGGAGCTGTTTTTT.

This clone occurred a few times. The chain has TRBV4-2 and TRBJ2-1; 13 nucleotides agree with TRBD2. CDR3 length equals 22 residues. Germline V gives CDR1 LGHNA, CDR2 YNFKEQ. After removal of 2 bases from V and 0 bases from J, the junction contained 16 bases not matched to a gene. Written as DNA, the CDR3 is TGTGCCAGCAGCCAACCCTCGCCCGGGACTAGCGGGGTTTCAAGCTCCTACAATGAGCAGTTCTTC. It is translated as CASSQPSPGTSGVSSSYNEQFF.